This is a list of T cell receptor beta chains from one sample in a study of shared clonotypes between healthy human individuals. Using immunoSEQ multiplex PCR, the repertoire was profiled, and TCRdb retains in-frame clones only, with some absent. Of around 2,000,000 clones in the sample, roughly 94% were seen once. Sequenced sample: naive CD8+ T cells sorted from blood. These receptor sequences come from a man aged 18 to 35 in good health. CDR3s include the opening cysteine and the closing phenylalanine or tryptophan. The D gene is left open where the match is weak.

15,TRBV30,TRBD2,TRBJ2-7,CAWSVGGTSSYEQYF
15,TRBV27,.,TRBJ2-1,CASSLLGNAGNEQFF
14,TRBV2,TRBD1,TRBJ1-4,CASRTGGEDEKLFF
14,TRBV18,.,TRBJ1-3,CASRATLGENTIYF
15,TRBV6-9,TRBD1,TRBJ2-7,CASSARTGGNYEQYF
14,TRBV6-5,.,TRBJ2-7,CASSYGIHSYEQYF
13,TRBV9,.,TRBJ2-5,CASSGGDGETQYF
15,TRBV7-6,.,TRBJ2-5,CASSLRGGGGETQYF
14,TRBV15,.,TRBJ1-2,CATSKRTALYGYTF
13,TRBV19,.,TRBJ1-2,CASSIFEGYGYTF
17,TRBV5-1,.,TRBJ2-3,CASSWGYGGVSTDTQYF
16,TRBV30,TRBD2,TRBJ2-3,CAWSQTSGRNYDTQYF
14,TRBV28,.,TRBJ1-1,CASSRTGGNTEAFF
13,TRBV19,TRBD1,TRBJ2-1,CASSMTGYNEQFF
13,TRBV7-2,.,TRBJ1-2,CASSLTGKDGYTF
21,TRBV2,TRBD2,TRBJ2-6,CASSDPPGAAGGEPGANVLTF
15,TRBV15,.,TRBJ2-1,CATSREAGSWNEQFF
14,TRBV5-4,TRBD2,TRBJ2-7,CASSPGTSGYEQYF
14,TRBV11-1,TRBD1,TRBJ1-2,CASSEGQGHYGHTF
16,TRBV27,TRBD2,TRBJ2-3,CASSPGLAGRSDTQYF
14,TRBV27,.,TRBJ2-5,CASSRRGAEETQYF
14,TRBV25-1,TRBD1,TRBJ1-6,CASSEDRAGSPLHF
17,TRBV7-9,.,TRBJ2-1,CASSLILAGRSYNEQFF
11,TRBV4-3,.,TRBJ2-7,CASSQGDEQYF
14,TRBV10-3,.,TRBJ1-2,CAISEGGGLDGYTF
15,TRBV19,TRBD1,TRBJ2-7,CASSISGQGLWEQYF
15,TRBV4-3,.,TRBJ2-5,CASSQDETSGETQYF
15,TRBV9,TRBD1,TRBJ1-3,CASSLTTGVVNTIYF
13,TRBV4-1,.,TRBJ1-1,CASSREGNTEAFF
13,TRBV11-3,.,TRBJ2-5,CASSLRPGETQYF
15,TRBV19,TRBD1,TRBJ1-4,CASSIGTGTNEKLFF
15,TRBV6-5,.,TRBJ1-1,CASSYSGGGITEAFF